The clone carrying this T cell receptor (beta chain) was seen a single time. This entry is derived from a study of blood T cell repertoires in COVID-19. Study in general: Acute and convalescent COVID-19 samples came from the United States, Italy and Spain.

Source study methods: Researchers report that nucleated cell counts were estimated from reference gene primer amplification. Assay used: immunoSEQ multiplex PCR; TCRdb lists only in-frame clones, some missing. The V and J calls and clone size are taken from that table; D and trimming were inferred from the DNA. The sample lists over 350,000 clones; about 88% were seen once. Recruits, aged roughly 18 to 95 years, lived in under 25 US areas. Cohort 3 donors counted as recovered after two negative PCRs, clearance, or resolved symptoms. CDR3 length: 13 residues. The germline gives CDR1 SGHTA, CDR2 FQGNSA. V gave up 1 base and J gave up 4 bases, with 8 bases separating them.

This TCR was sampled from a woman aged 18 to 35 who had recovered from COVID-19. This chain uses TRBV7-2 with TRBJ2-7; D remains ambiguous. Sequencing was done on a sample of PBMCs or T cells enriched from blood (not recorded which). CDR3 coding DNA: TGTGCCAGCAGCTTAGTCCAGAAGTACGAGCAGTACTTC. Translated: CASSLVQKYEQYF.